Each of the 10 T cell receptor beta chains below was sequenced from the same sample in a study of vaccination effects on CD4 cells after COVID-19 (dated by TCRdb to 2022 to 2024). Their cognate antigens are unknown. After approximately eleven days of culture, CD4+ T cells were isolated with the EasySep CD4+ T cell isolation kit. Two doses of either the BNT162b2 or the mRNA-1273 mRNA SARS-CoV-2 vaccine were administered to participants. Library preparation employed the immunoSEQ multiplex PCR assay. TCRdb's version of the immuneACCESS table is confined to in-frame rearrangements and falls short of the full clone set. An unresolved V gene accounts for under half of the shortfall where checked; the remainder is of unknown origin. This sample is represented by some 60,000 clones; about 78% of them were singletons. Approximately 4.5% of the sample belongs to the ten largest clones. The sample was CD4+ T cells from PBMCs cultured without peptide, taken after COVID-19 vaccination. These receptors were collected from a human donor who received a COVID-19 vaccine.

The rearrangement links TRBV5-4 to TRBJ1-6, with 7 bases fitting TRBD1. V gave up 6 bases and J gave up 16 bases; unmatched junction bases: 7. This CDR3 is built from 11 residues. The germline V gene has CDR1 SGHNT and CDR2 YYREEE (reference sequence). CDR3 in amino acids: CASTYRGSLHF. DNA of the CDR3: TGTGCCAGCACCTACAGGGGTTCTCTCCACTTT.

The rearrangement joins TRBV27 to TRBJ2-1; TRBD2 agrees at 9 bases. This CDR3 spans 15 amino acids. CDR1 MNHEY and CDR2 SMNVEV come from the germline V gene (reference sequence). The V segment lost 3 bases and the J segment 6 bases; nucleotides outside the gene matches: 6. CDR3 amino acids: CASSLGRGGRNEQFF. The CDR3 nucleotides read TGTGCCAGCAGTTTGGGGCGGGGGGGCCGCAATGAGCAGTTCTTC.

The rearrangement joins TRBV2 to TRBJ2-3, with 12 bases matching TRBD2. The CDR3 is made up of 16 amino acids. The germline V gene encodes CDR1 SNHLY and CDR2 FYNNEI. Trimming removed 4 bases from V and 6 bases from J; junction bases left unmatched: 8. CDR3 DNA: TGTGCCAGCAGTGGACTAGCGGGAGAGATAGGGGATACGCAGTATTTT. It encodes CASSGLAGEIGDTQYF.

The V call is TRBV28, the J call TRBJ2-7; 8 bases align to TRBD2. V was pared by 5 bases and J by 2 bases, with 2 bases of the junction left unmatched. The CDR3 extends over 13 amino acids. The germline gives CDR1 MDHEN, CDR2 SYDVKM. The CDR3 loop reads CASSVAGTYEQYF. CDR3 nucleotides: TGTGCCAGCAGTGTAGCGGGGACCTACGAGCAGTACTTC.

The rearrangement joins TRBV27 to TRBJ1-5; 9 nucleotides match TRBD1. This CDR3 has 18 amino acids. Trimming at V came to 4 bases and at J to 2 bases, leaving 12 bases not matched to a gene. From germline, CDR1 is MNHEY and CDR2 SMNVEV (reference sequence). The CDR3 here is CASSSSDRGFMGNQPQHF. In nucleotides, the CDR3 is TGTGCCAGCAGTTCCTCGGACAGGGGATTTATGGGCAATCAGCCCCAGCATTTT.

This rearrangement joins TRBV7-9 to TRBJ2-7, with D possibly TRBD1 on 5 matching bases. Trimming pared 5 bases from V and 5 bases from J, leaving 16 bases between. The CDR3 is made up of 14 amino acids. Germline CDR1 SEHNR, CDR2 FQNEAQ (reference sequence). The chain's CDR3 is CASSPDGALHEQYF. CDR3 coding DNA: TGTGCCAGCAGCCCCGATGGGGCTCTACACGAGCAGTACTTC.

The chain couples TRBV15 to TRBJ2-7, with 13 bases fitting TRBD2. CDR3 length equals 16 residues. With V trimmed by 1 base and J by 3 bases, 3 bases remained unmatched. Germline V lookup: CDR1 LNHNV, CDR2 YYDKDF (reference sequence). DNA of the CDR3: TGTGCCACCAGCAGAGCCGGGACTAGCGGGATCTACGAGCAGTACTTC. Translated, it gives CATSRAGTSGIYEQYF.

The chain is built from TRBV7-9 and TRBJ1-1; 9 bases match TRBD1. There are 16 residues in the CDR3. The V segment lost 4 bases and the J segment 5 bases; nucleotides outside the gene matches: 11. The V gene's germline CDR1 is SEHNR and CDR2 FQNEAQ (reference sequence). The CDR3 region has the DNA TGTGCCAGCAGCTATAACAGGGGGCCCCTGACAACTGAAGCTTTCTTT. Protein sequence: CASSYNRGPLTTEAFF.

The chain is built from TRBV5-1 and TRBJ2-7; 8 bases are a match to TRBD1. Trimming at V came to 0 bases and at J to 3 bases, leaving 5 bases not matched to a gene. The CDR3 runs to 15 residues. CDR1 and CDR2 from the germline V gene are SGHRS and YFSETQ. DNA for the CDR3: TGCGCCAGCAGCTTGGGCGGACAGGGTTTCTACGAGCAGTACTTC. Residues: CASSLGGQGFYEQYF.

The V gene is TRBV20-1, the J gene TRBJ1-1; D is ambiguous. From germline, CDR1 is DFQATT and CDR2 SNEGSKA (reference sequence). Trimming stripped 3 bases from V and 5 bases from J, with 19 bases between. The CDR3 is 15 amino acids. The CDR3 reads CSASPTGGAWTEAFF. The CDR3 DNA is TGCAGTGCTAGTCCGACGGGTGGTGCGTGGACTGAAGCTTTCTTT.